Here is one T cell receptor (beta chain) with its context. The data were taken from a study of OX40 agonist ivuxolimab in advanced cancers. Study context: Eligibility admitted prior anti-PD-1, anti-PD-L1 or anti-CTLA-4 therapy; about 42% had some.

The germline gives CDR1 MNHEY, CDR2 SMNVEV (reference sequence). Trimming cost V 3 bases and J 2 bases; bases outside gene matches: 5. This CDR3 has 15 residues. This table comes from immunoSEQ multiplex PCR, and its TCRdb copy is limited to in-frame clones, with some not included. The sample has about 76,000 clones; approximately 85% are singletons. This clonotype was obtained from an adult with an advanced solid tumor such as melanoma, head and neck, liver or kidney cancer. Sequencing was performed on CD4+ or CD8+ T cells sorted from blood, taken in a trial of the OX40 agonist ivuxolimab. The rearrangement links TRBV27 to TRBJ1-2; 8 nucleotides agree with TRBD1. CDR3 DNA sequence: TGTGCCAGCAGTTTGACAGGGGCCCGCAACTATGGCTACACCTTC. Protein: CASSLTGARNYGYTF.